Listed here are 31 T cell receptor beta chains from one sample, sequenced in a study of blood T cell repertoires in COVID-19 (dated by TCRdb to about 2020). The library was obtained by the immunoSEQ multiplex PCR assay. Drawn from immuneACCESS, this table holds only the in-frame rearrangements with V and J called that TCRdb kept. Clones are partly lost; checked studies trace under half to an unresolved V gene and leave the rest unexplained. This sample lists 200,000 to 250,000 clones; about 88% were detected once. The top ten constitute roughly a sixth of the sample. Sequenced sample: peripheral blood. The origin of the receptors is a man aged 45-65 years with COVID-19, enrolled during active disease.

The J gene is TRBJ2-7, the V gene TRBV12-3 or TRBV12-4; D uncertain. This CDR3 comprises 13 residues. The germline V and J ends were trimmed by 7 bases and 0 bases, with 10 bases remaining between them. The CDR3 bases are TGTGCCAGCACCCGCGGTGACTCCTACGAGCAGTACTTC. Its protein product is CASTRGDSYEQYF.

The genes are TRBV12-5 and TRBJ1-3, with 7 bases lining up with TRBD1. Germline V gene lookup returns CDR1 LGHNT and CDR2 FRNRAP. V shed 3 bases, J shed 5 bases, and the junction held 4 bases outside the gene matches. The CDR3 totals 14 residues. CDR3 DNA sequence: TGTGCTAGTGGTTTCGGACAGGCCCGAAACACCATATATTTT. It translates to CASGFGQARNTIYF.

The rearrangement joins TRBV7-9 to TRBJ1-1; D unresolved. CDR1 and CDR2 from the germline V gene are SEHNR and FQNEAQ (reference sequence). V was cut by 5 bases and J by 6 bases, with 13 bases left in between. The CDR3 runs to 13 residues. CDR3 residues: CASSPLGRSEAFF. The CDR3 DNA reads TGTGCCAGCAGCCCGCTCGGGAGGTCTGAAGCTTTCTTT.

The chain joins TRBV6-5 to TRBJ2-1; 7 nucleotides agree with TRBD2. This CDR3 spans 14 amino acids. The J segment lost 8 bases and the V segment lost 2 bases, leaving 6 bases of the junction unmatched. CDR1 MNHEY and CDR2 SVGAGI come from the germline V gene. CDR3 in DNA: TGTGCCAGCAGTTACGGGGGGGGTCTGGATGAGCAGTTCTTC. It translates to CASSYGGGLDEQFF.

Only one count was recorded for this clone. The CDR3 here is CASSLGLAGLETQYF. The CDR3 nucleotides read TGTGCCAGCAGTCTGGGACTAGCGGGGCTCGAGACCCAGTACTTC. This chain connects TRBV2 to TRBJ2-5; the match to TRBD2 covers 13 bases. V lost 5 bases and J lost 5; bases outside the gene matches: 5. Germline CDR1 is SNHLY and CDR2 is FYNNEI. This CDR3 has 15 amino acids. The full variable domain, rest sourced from reference TRBV2 and TRBJ2-5, is EPEVTQTPSHQVTQMGQEVILRCVPISNHLYFYWYRQILGQKVEFLVSFYNNEISEKSEIFDDQFSVERPDGSNFTLKIRSTKLEDSAMYFCASSLGLAGLETQYFGPGTRLLVL.

This clone has just one count. At one end, the junction sequence differs from germline, possibly due to a read error. As DNA, the CDR3 is TGCGCCAGCAGCGAAGACGAGACTCGGGAGCAGTTCTTC. This encodes CASSEDETREQFF. The chain combines TRBV4-1 with TRBJ2-1; D ambiguous. CDR1 and CDR2 from the germline V gene are MGHRA and YSYEKL. The CDR3 is 13 residues long.

This rearrangement joins TRBV5-1 to TRBJ1-2, with D perhaps matching TRBD1 (5 bases). From germline, CDR1 is SGHRS and CDR2 YFSETQ. This CDR3 region has 15 residues. Between the trimmed V and J ends, which lost 1 base and 0 bases, there was a span of 10 bases. This chain's CDR3 is CASSLSGVANYGYTF. DNA of the CDR3: TGCGCCAGCAGCTTGTCGGGGGTTGCTAACTATGGCTACACCTTC.

The chain combines TRBV18 with TRBJ2-7; D is perhaps TRBD1 (6 bases). This CDR3 is 14 amino acids long. The V end lost 0 bases, the J end lost 3 bases, and 9 bases lay between the germline ends. Germline CDR1 reads KGHSH; CDR2 reads LQKENI. The CDR3 DNA follows: TGTGCCAGCTCACCACCCGGGACACTCTACGAGCAGTACTTC. It is translated as CASSPPGTLYEQYF.

This chain uses TRBV5-8 with TRBJ1-2, with D perhaps matching TRBD1 (5 bases). There are 14 residues in the CDR3. The germline V gene has CDR1 SGHTS and CDR2 YDEGEE. The V end was cut by 0 bases, the J end by 4 bases, with 10 bases between. CDR3 protein: CASSLGQGSYGYTF. The DNA of the CDR3 is TGTGCCAGCAGCTTGGGGCAGGGTTCCTATGGCTACACCTTC.

CDR3: CASSPGNTGELFF. The CDR3 nucleotides are TGTGCCAGCAGCCCAGGGAACACCGGGGAGCTGTTTTTT. V and J are TRBV7-3 and TRBJ2-2; D remains ambiguous. Germline values: CDR1 SGHTA, CDR2 FQGTGA. The CDR3 totals 13 residues. Trimming took off 5 bases at V and 1 base at J, with 5 bases between the two ends.

The J gene is TRBJ2-5, the V gene TRBV7-9, with D unclear. Germline assignment: CDR1 SEHNR and CDR2 FQNEAQ (reference sequence). This CDR3 contains 14 residues. Trimming stripped 1 base from V and 5 bases from J, with 11 bases between. In nucleotides, the CDR3 is TGTGCCAGCAGCTTAGGGTTCTCCAGGGAGACCCAGTACTTC. It encodes CASSLGFSRETQYF.

The rearrangement uses TRBV5-4 and TRBJ1-3; TRBD1 agrees at 8 bases. The germline V gene encodes CDR1 SGHNT and CDR2 YYREEE (reference sequence). This CDR3 is 16 amino acids long. The trim removed 0 bases at V and 4 bases at J, leaving 6 bases unmatched. The CDR3 DNA reads as TGTGCCAGCAGCTTGGGGCAGGGGGCAGGAGGAAACACCATATATTTT. It translates to CASSLGQGAGGNTIYF.

The V call is TRBV7-8, the J call TRBJ1-6; 7 bases agree with TRBD1. J was trimmed by 9 bases and V by 6 bases; bases with no gene match: 17. Germline CDR1 and CDR2: SGHVS and FQNEAQ. CDR3 length: 17 residues. The CDR3 DNA reads TGTGCCAGCAGTCAGGTGGGACAGAGTACGATTTTTTCACCCCTCCACTTT. Translated: CASSQVGQSTIFSPLHF.

The rearrangement links TRBV18 to TRBJ2-7; 8 positions agree with TRBD2. The CDR3 runs to 14 residues. J was trimmed by 3 bases and V by 3 bases; bases with no gene match: 4. Germline V gene lookup returns CDR1 KGHSH and CDR2 LQKENI. As DNA, the CDR3 is TGTGCCAGCTCACCGCGGGGGGACCACTACGAGCAGTACTTC. Its protein product is CASSPRGDHYEQYF. Full variable domain (missing parts from reference TRBV18 and TRBJ2-7): NAGVMQNPRHLVRRRGQEARLRCSPMKGHSHVYWYRQLPEEGLKFMVYLQKENIIDESGMPKERFSAEFPKEGPSILRIQQVVRGDSAAYFCASSPRGDHYEQYFGPGTRLTVT.

The V gene is TRBV7-3, the J gene TRBJ2-3, with D unresolved. There are 16 residues in the CDR3. Trimming removed 0 bases from V and 1 base from J, with 11 bases in between. CDR1 is SGHTA, CDR2 FQGTGA, per germline. Here the CDR3 DNA reads TGTGCCAGCAGCTTAACGGGTTTGGGCGGCACAGATACGCAGTATTTT. Amino acid sequence: CASSLTGLGGTDTQYF.

The chain carries TRBV2 and TRBJ2-2; 9 nucleotides align to TRBD1. The CDR3 runs 16 residues. The J segment lost 4 bases and the V segment lost 1 base, leaving 4 bases of the junction unmatched. CDR1 SNHLY and CDR2 FYNNEI come from the germline V gene. The CDR3: CASSEVGTGSTGELFF. For the CDR3, the DNA is TGTGCCAGCAGTGAAGTTGGGACAGGGTCCACCGGGGAGCTGTTTTTT.

Only one count was recorded for this clone. The rearrangement uses TRBV18 and TRBJ2-2; 10 positions agree with TRBD2. Germline CDR1 KGHSH, CDR2 LQKENI. J lost 4 bases, V lost 3 bases, and 8 bases had no gene match. CDR3 size: 17 residues. The CDR3 reads CASSPPQSGRGTGELFF. The DNA for the CDR3 is TGTGCCAGCTCACCCCCCCAGAGCGGGAGGGGCACCGGGGAGCTGTTTTTT.

The V gene is TRBV18, the J gene TRBJ2-6; no clear D. Between the trimmed V and J ends, which lost 4 bases and 0 bases, there was a span of 7 bases. The CDR3 runs to 15 residues. The germline V gene encodes CDR1 KGHSH and CDR2 LQKENI. CDR3 DNA sequence: TGTGCCAGCTCACTCGACAACTCTGGGGCCAACGTCCTGACTTTC. Translated: CASSLDNSGANVLTF.

The V gene is TRBV4-2, the J gene TRBJ1-3; D gene ambiguous. CDR3 length: 15 residues. V was cut by 0 bases and J by 4 bases, with 10 bases left in between. The germline V gene encodes CDR1 LGHNA and CDR2 YNFKEQ. The DNA for the CDR3 is TGTGCCAGCAGCCAAGAGGAGGGTTCCGGAAACACCATATATTTT. It is translated as CASSQEEGSGNTIYF.

The chain uses TRBV10-3 and TRBJ2-1; 16 nucleotides line up with TRBD2. Germline-derived CDR1 and CDR2 are ENHRY and SYGVKD. The CDR3 totals 17 residues. After removal of 4 bases from V and 5 bases from J, the junction contained 5 bases not matched to a gene. As DNA, the CDR3 is TGTGCCATCAGTGCCGGGACTAGCGGGAGGGGTAACAATGAGCAGTTCTTC. Translated, it gives CAISAGTSGRGNNEQFF.

This chain connects TRBV18 to TRBJ1-6; a possible D gene is TRBD1 (6 bases). In germline, CDR1 is KGHSH, CDR2 LQKENI. The CDR3 has 17 amino acids. Trimming pared 6 bases from V and 5 bases from J, leaving 20 bases between. CDR3 DNA sequence: TGTGCCAGCTCCCGTAACAGGGCCTGGAGCGATAATTCACCCCTCCACTTT. Translation gives CASSRNRAWSDNSPLHF.

CDR3 sequence (DNA): TGTGCCAGCAGCCAACTGGACAGGGGGTCGACCCAGCATTTT. Its translation is CASSQLDRGSTQHF. This rearrangement joins TRBV4-2 to TRBJ1-5, with 10 positions matching TRBD1. CDR1 is LGHNA, CDR2 YNFKEQ, per germline. CDR3 length: 14 residues. The J segment lost 11 bases and the V segment lost 2 bases, leaving 6 bases of the junction unmatched.

V gene TRBV19 combines with J gene TRBJ2-7, with D tentatively TRBD2 (5 bases). The CDR3 runs 19 residues. The germline V gene encodes CDR1 LNHDA and CDR2 SQIVND (reference sequence). V was shortened by 5 bases and J by 3 bases, with 29 bases between the two germline ends. The CDR3 nucleotides are TGTGCCAGTAGTGCCCTCTTGCACCCTCTAGGAGGTTCGGGCTACGAGCAGTACTTC. This translates into CASSALLHPLGGSGYEQYF.

V usage is TRBV28 and J usage is TRBJ2-7, with D tentatively TRBD2 (6 bases). The ends were cut back, 8 bases at V and 1 base at J, with 12 bases in the middle. Germline V lookup: CDR1 MDHEN, CDR2 SYDVKM. The CDR3 consists of 13 residues. In DNA, the CDR3 is TGTGCCAGCGTCGGTAGCGGTTCCTACGAGCAGTACTTC. This gives the protein CASVGSGSYEQYF. Full variable domain (missing parts from reference TRBV28 and TRBJ2-7): DVKVTQSSRYLVKRTGEKVFLECVQDMDHENMFWYRQDPGLGLRLIYFSYDVKMKEKGDIPEGYSVSREKKERFSLILESASTNQTSMYLCASVGSGSYEQYFGPGTRLTVT.

V gene TRBV3-1 (or the pseudogene TRBV3-2) combines with J gene TRBJ2-1; 7 bases are shared with TRBD2. V was pared by 6 bases and J by 0 bases, with 2 bases of the junction left unmatched. Germline CDR1 LGHDT, CDR2 YNNKEL (reference sequence). This CDR3 is built from 14 residues. The CDR3 loop is CASSRGSSYNEQFF. CDR3 nucleotides: TGTGCCAGCAGTCGCGGGAGCTCCTACAATGAGCAGTTCTTC.

This chain connects TRBV7-9 to TRBJ1-1, with no clear D. The CDR3 runs 15 residues. V lost 1 base and J 0 bases, leaving 9 bases between the germline ends. In germline, CDR1 is SEHNR, CDR2 FQNEAQ (reference sequence). CDR3 amino acids: CASSLGGALNTEAFF. The CDR3 nucleotides are TGTGCCAGCAGCTTAGGGGGAGCCTTGAACACTGAAGCTTTCTTT.

The rearrangement uses TRBV30 and TRBJ1-2; 7 bases agree with TRBD1. Germline V CDR1 and CDR2: GTSNPN, SVGIG (reference sequence). This CDR3 comprises 13 residues. J gave up 2 bases and V 3 bases, and 3 bases lay outside the gene matches. CDR3 bases: TGTGCCTGGAGATCGGGACAGAACTATGGCTACACCTTC. It translates to CAWRSGQNYGYTF.

The V call is TRBV24-1, the J call TRBJ2-1, with 8 positions matching TRBD2. Looked up from germline, CDR1 is KGHDR and CDR2 is SFDVKD. The ends lost 7 bases at V and 3 bases at J; junction bases unmatched: 4. The CDR3 is 14 residues long. The CDR3 DNA sequence: TGTGCCACCAGGGCGGGGGGCAACTACAATGAGCAGTTCTTC. Translated: CATRAGGNYNEQFF.

The chain combines TRBV9 with TRBJ2-2, with 11 bases identical to TRBD2. The CDR3 sequence is 15 residues long. Germline values: CDR1 SGDLS, CDR2 YYNGEE. The V and J ends lost 2 bases and 6 bases, in that order; junction bases with no gene match: 3. The CDR3 sequence: CASSVSSGGPGELFF. DNA of the CDR3: TGTGCCAGCAGCGTGTCTAGCGGGGGGCCCGGGGAGCTGTTTTTT.

The chain combines TRBV27 with TRBJ1-1; no firm D call. The CDR3 consists of 13 residues. The germline CDR1 and CDR2 sequences are MNHEY and SMNVEV (reference sequence). The ends were cut back, 3 bases at V and 1 base at J, with 6 bases in the middle. CDR3 in DNA: TGTGCCAGCAGTTTGAATAGGAACACTGAAGCTTTCTTT. This encodes CASSLNRNTEAFF.

CDR3 nucleotides: TGTGCCAGCAGCGTCCTCGGAGGTTCCAGTTTGGAGACCCAGTACTTC. This translates into CASSVLGGSSLETQYF. The chain uses TRBV9 and TRBJ2-5, with D tentatively TRBD2 (5 bases). CDR1 and CDR2 (germline): SGDLS, YYNGEE. CDR3 length: 16 amino acids. V lost 2 bases, J lost 5 bases, and 19 bases lay in between.